The 22 T cell receptor beta chains below come from one sample, sequenced in a study of cytomegalovirus exposure and HLA in healthy donors (TCRdb year 2017). The library came from the immunoSEQ multiplex PCR assay. For the multiplex PCR, a mixture combining 60 forward primers for TCR Vbeta segments and 13 reverse primers for TCR Jbeta segments was used. TCRdb retrieved this table from immuneACCESS and kept in-frame rearrangements only. Not all clones are present; in checked studies, unresolved V genes account for under half, and no reason is known for the remainder. The sample table shows about 130,000 clones, and around four fifths are seen once. The top ten constitute approximately 20% of the sample. Sequenced: PBMCs. The receptors shown here come from a man aged 18 to 30 in good health and CMV-seropositive.

This clone came up once. CDR3 bases: TGTGCCAGCAGCGGGACACCGGGGGGCTCTGGGGCCAACGTCCTGACTTTC. The encoded protein is CASSGTPGGSGANVLTF. The J gene is TRBJ2-6, the V gene TRBV6-4; possible D gene TRBD2, 7 bases. The CDR3 contains 17 residues. The germline CDR1 and CDR2 sequences are MRHNA and SNTAGT. Trimming took off 6 bases at V and 0 bases at J, with 15 bases between the two ends.

This clone was counted a few times. The genes are TRBV5-6 and TRBJ1-1; D is uncertain. Germline CDR1 and CDR2: SGHDT and YYEEEE. Trimming removed 2 bases from V and 6 bases from J, with 11 bases in between. The CDR3 totals 13 residues. The CDR3 nucleotides are TGTGCCAGCAGCTTCCCCGCTGGGCCTGAAGCTTTCTTT. Protein: CASSFPAGPEAFF. The full variable domain, with the rest looked up from reference TRBV5-6 and TRBJ1-1, is DAGVTQSPTHLIKTRGQQVTLRCSPKSGHDTVSWYQQALGQGPQFIFQYYEEEERQRGNFPDRFSGHQFPNYSSELNVNALLLGDSALYLCASSFPAGPEAFFGQGTRLTVV.

The chain is built from TRBV7-9 and TRBJ2-6; TRBD1 aligns across 9 bases. The germline V gene encodes CDR1 SEHNR and CDR2 FQNEAQ (reference sequence). The CDR3 runs 16 residues. The trim removed 5 bases at V and 13 bases at J, leaving 15 bases unmatched. For the CDR3, the DNA is TGTGCCAGCAGCCAGCCCGGGACAGGGCCCCGAGGGGTCCTGACTTTC. Protein sequence: CASSQPGTGPRGVLTF. Drawing the rest from reference TRBV7-9 and TRBJ2-6, the complete variable domain is DTGVSQNPRHKITKRGQNVTFRCDPISEHNRLYWYRQTLGQGPEFLTYFQNEAQLEKSRLLSDRFSAERPKGSFSTLEIQRTEQGDSAMYLCASSQPGTGPRGVLTFGAGSRLTVL.

V and J are TRBV19 and TRBJ1-5, with TRBD1 as a possible D gene (5 bases). V was clipped by 7 bases and J by 0 bases, with 16 bases between them. The CDR3 sequence is 16 residues long. The germline V gene has CDR1 LNHDA and CDR2 SQIVND (reference sequence). The CDR3 loop reads CASTRSGTNSNQPQHF. The CDR3 coding sequence is TGTGCCAGTACCCGATCGGGGACTAATAGCAATCAGCCCCAGCATTTT.

A single count supports this clone. The chain recombines TRBV7-9 with TRBJ2-7; D is unresolved. This CDR3 spans 14 amino acids. The germline gives CDR1 SEHNR, CDR2 FQNEAQ (reference sequence). Trimming removed 6 bases at V and 0 bases at J, with 12 bases between. CDR3 DNA: TGTGCCAGCAGTGGCGACTCTTACTCCTACGAGCAGTACTTC. This gives the protein CASSGDSYSYEQYF.

The chain employs TRBV19 and TRBJ1-4; 7 bases line up with TRBD1. With 9 bases clipped from V and 7 bases from J, the junction kept 14 bases outside the gene matches. CDR3 length equals 15 residues. Germline V gene lookup returns CDR1 LNHDA and CDR2 SQIVND (reference sequence). DNA for the CDR3: TGTGCCAGCACCTATCCGGGACAGTTATCTGAAAAACTGTTTTTT. This sequence encodes CASTYPGQLSEKLFF.

The table lists this clone with a few counts. This chain joins TRBV11-3 and TRBJ2-1, with D tentatively TRBD1 (6 bases). Germline loops: CDR1 SGHNT, CDR2 YENEEA. V was clipped by 5 bases and J by 1 base, with 12 bases between them. This CDR3 has 15 amino acids. CDR3 amino acids: CASSQEGESYNEQFF. The CDR3 nucleotides read TGTGCCAGCAGCCAAGAGGGGGAGTCCTACAATGAGCAGTTCTTC.

This clone was observed a few times. The gene calls are TRBV4-1 and TRBJ2-1, with D possibly matching TRBD1 (5 bases). Looked up from germline, CDR1 is MGHRA and CDR2 is YSYEKL. The CDR3 sequence is 14 residues long. V was trimmed by 3 bases and J by 5 bases, leaving 11 bases between them. The CDR3 nucleotides are TGCGCCAGCAGCCAGTTGACAGCGAACAATGAGCAGTTCTTC. Translation gives CASSQLTANNEQFF.

This sequence joins TRBV30 and TRBJ2-6; D is possibly TRBD1 (5 bases). In germline, CDR1 is GTSNPN, CDR2 SVGIG (reference sequence). The CDR3 has 16 amino acids. The V end lost 4 bases, the J end lost 2 bases, and 15 bases lay between the germline ends. The CDR3 reads CAWTYGRAAGANVLTF. The CDR3 DNA follows: TGTGCCTGGACGTATGGCAGGGCGGCTGGGGCCAACGTCCTGACTTTC.

The genes are TRBV4-2 and TRBJ2-7; TRBD2 matches 8 bases. The germline gives CDR1 LGHNA, CDR2 YNFKEQ. The trim removed 2 bases at V and 2 bases at J, leaving 8 bases unmatched. The CDR3 is 16 amino acids. The CDR3 DNA reads as TGTGCCAGCAGCCAACCCAGCTCAGCGGGGGCCTACGAGCAGTACTTC. Protein sequence: CASSQPSSAGAYEQYF.

The V gene is TRBV30, the J gene TRBJ2-3; no clear D. V was pared by 0 bases and J by 7 bases, with 8 bases between. Germline V lookup: CDR1 GTSNPN, CDR2 SVGIG (reference sequence). CDR3 length: 12 amino acids. DNA for the CDR3: TGTGCCTGGAGTGTACGAGAGAATACGCAGTATTTT. Its protein is CAWSVRENTQYF.

CDR3 sequence reads: CAKEGRLAYEQYF. CDR3 DNA sequence: TGCGCCAAAGAAGGAAGACTAGCCTACGAGCAGTACTTC. The gene calls are TRBV23-1 and TRBJ2-7, with D possibly being TRBD2 (6 bases). TRBV23-1 is an ORF, and what it does is uncertain. This CDR3 is built from 13 residues. V was shortened by 10 bases and J by 2 bases, with 15 bases between the two germline ends.

The chain couples TRBV6-5 to TRBJ1-6; tentatively, D is TRBD1 (5 bases). In germline, CDR1 is MNHEY, CDR2 SVGAGI. The ends were cut back, 3 bases at V and 8 bases at J, with 11 bases in the middle. This CDR3 has 14 amino acids. CDR3 sequence reads: CASSYFRADSPLHF. The CDR3, as DNA: TGTGCCAGCAGTTATTTCAGGGCCGATTCACCCCTCCACTTT.

This chain links TRBV7-7 with TRBJ2-3; D possibly corresponds to TRBD1 (6 bases). Trimming stripped 1 base from V and 1 base from J, with 6 bases between. There are 14 residues in the CDR3. Looked up from germline, CDR1 is SSHAT and CDR2 is FNYEAQ (reference sequence). CDR3 DNA: TGTGCCAGCAGCTTAGGACAGGGCACAGATACGCAGTATTTT. Translated: CASSLGQGTDTQYF. Drawing the rest from reference TRBV7-7 and TRBJ2-3, the complete variable domain is GAGVSQSPRYKVTKRGQDVTLRCDPISSHATLYWYQQALGQGPEFLTYFNYEAQPDKSGLPSDRFSAERPEGSISTLTIQRTEQRDSAMYRCASSLGQGTDTQYFGPGTRLTVL.

The sample holds one count of this clone. The chain uses TRBV6-1 and TRBJ2-7; TRBD2 matches at 8 bases. This CDR3 comprises 15 residues. Trimming removed 1 base from V and 7 bases from J; junction bases left unmatched: 9. Germline CDR1 is MNHNS and CDR2 is SASEGT. The CDR3: CASSEVLAGSLEQYF. The CDR3 nucleotides read TGTGCCAGCAGTGAAGTTTTAGCGGGATCGTTGGAGCAGTACTTC.

V and J are TRBV9 and TRBJ2-2; TRBD2 matches at 11 bases. V was pared by 4 bases and J by 7 bases, with 9 bases of the junction left unmatched. The CDR3 length is 16 residues. The germline V gene encodes CDR1 SGDLS and CDR2 YYNGEE. CDR3 sequence reads: CASSYSSGGDNGELFF. The CDR3 DNA sequence: TGTGCCAGCAGCTACAGTAGCGGGGGGGATAACGGGGAGCTGTTTTTT.

The V and J genes are TRBV7-8 and TRBJ1-5; possibly TRBD1 for D (5 bases). Germline V CDR1 and CDR2: SGHVS, FQNEAQ. This CDR3 contains 15 residues. V lost 0 bases and J lost 6, with 12 bases in between. DNA for the CDR3: TGTGCCAGCAGCTTAGCGCCGGGGGGGGGTCAGCCCCAGCATTTT. Translation gives CASSLAPGGGQPQHF. Combining the CDR3 with reference TRBV7-8 and TRBJ1-5 gives the whole variable domain GAGVSQSPRYKVAKRGQDVALRCDPISGHVSLFWYQQALGQGPEFLTYFQNEAQLDKSGLPSDRFFAERPEGSVSTLKIQRTQQEDSAVYLCASSLAPGGGQPQHFGDGTRLSIL.

The V gene is TRBV19, the J gene TRBJ1-5, with D possibly matching TRBD1 (6 bases). The CDR3 is 13 amino acids. V lost 10 bases and J 3 bases, leaving 13 bases between the germline ends. CDR1 is LNHDA and CDR2 is SQIVND in the germline V gene (reference sequence). CDR3: CATQQGLNQPQHF. The CDR3 DNA reads TGTGCCACTCAGCAGGGGCTCAATCAGCCCCAGCATTTT. Together with reference TRBV19 and TRBJ1-5, the CDR3 gives the full variable domain: DGGITQSPKYLFRKEGQNVTLSCEQNLNHDAMYWYRQDPGQGLRLIYYSQIVNDFQKGDIAEGYSVSREKKESFPLTVTSAQKNPTAFYLCATQQGLNQPQHFGDGTRLSIL.

This clone was observed a single time. At the DNA level, this CDR3 is encoded by other sequences in the same sample as well. The V and J genes are TRBV7-8 and TRBJ2-4, with TRBD1 as a possible D gene (5 bases). V lost 6 bases, J lost 5 bases, and 17 bases lay in between. Germline V CDR1 and CDR2: SGHVS, FQNEAQ. The CDR3 totals 15 residues. In DNA form, the CDR3 reads TGTGCCAGCAGTTCTAAGGGGCAGGGCCAAAACATTCAGTACTTC. It specifies CASSSKGQGQNIQYF.

The V and J genes are TRBV5-6 and TRBJ2-5; maybe TRBD2 (6 bases). Germline CDR1 reads SGHDT; CDR2 reads YYEEEE. CDR3 length: 12 residues. Trimming removed 0 bases at V and 13 bases at J, with 13 bases between. The CDR3 sequence is CASSLVDAGMYF. CDR3 nucleotide sequence: TGTGCCAGCAGCTTGGTGGACGCGGGGATGTACTTC.

The rearrangement joins TRBV5-6 to TRBJ2-3; 9 bases match TRBD1. The CDR3 contains 14 residues. V lost 4 bases and J lost 7; bases outside the gene matches: 7. Germline V gene lookup returns CDR1 SGHDT and CDR2 YYEEEE. For the CDR3, the DNA is TGTGCCAGCAGCACGGGACAGGGTTATAATACGCAGTATTTT. Encoded protein: CASSTGQGYNTQYF.

This clone was counted a few times. The rearrangement joins TRBV27 to TRBJ1-1; no reliable D call. The CDR3 runs to 13 residues. With 4 bases removed from V and 2 bases from J, the gap between germline ends came to 8 bases. Germline V gene lookup returns CDR1 MNHEY and CDR2 SMNVEV (reference sequence). CDR3 nucleotide sequence: TGTGCCAGCAGTTACAGAGTCAACACTGAAGCTTTCTTT. This encodes CASSYRVNTEAFF.